Listed below are T cell receptor beta chains from one sample, sequenced in a study of shared clonotypes between healthy human individuals. The protocol was immunoSEQ multiplex PCR, while the TCRdb copy is restricted to in-frame clones and leaves out a portion. The sample includes around 510,000 clones, 95% to 96% seen only once; the top ten take 0.05% to 0.08%. Sequences were obtained from naive CD4+ T cells sorted from blood. The receptors were sampled from a woman between 25 and 40 years old in good health. Each CDR3 is given with its conserved first and last residue. D genes are given only for firm matches. Clone size is not always given. Where it is, it says once, few, many or a class for expanded clones.

D,size,V,J,DNA,CDR3
TRBD1,NA,TRBV11-3,TRBJ2-5,TGTGCCAGCAGCCCGGGACAGGGGTCCTGGGAGCAGTACTTC,CASSPGQGSWEQYF
TRBD2,NA,TRBV2,TRBJ2-5,TGTGCCAGCAGTGATCAGACTAGCGGGAGTTGGCAGACCCAGTACTTC,CASSDQTSGSWQTQYF
NA,NA,TRBV5-1,TRBJ2-7,TGCGCCAGCAGCACCGTAGCGGGGACAGACTACGAGCAGTACTTC,CASSTVAGTDYEQYF
TRBD1,NA,TRBV15,TRBJ2-7,TGTGCCACCAGCAGACCCGGGACAGGGGGCGAGCAGTACTTC,CATSRPGTGGEQYF
TRBD1,NA,TRBV28,TRBJ2-7,TGTGCCAGCAGTTTTCAAGAACAGGGGGCTTACGAGCAGTACTTC,CASSFQEQGAYEQYF
TRBD2,NA,TRBV2,TRBJ2-7,TGTGCCAGCAGATACAGGCAAGGGACTAGCGGGGGGGAGCAGTACTTC,CASRYRQGTSGGEQYF
NA,NA,TRBV28,TRBJ1-1,TGTGCCACCTCACCGGGAGGACCCGGGGTCGGTTTCACTGAAGCTTTCTTT,CATSPGGPGVGFTEAFF
TRBD2,once,TRBV7-2,TRBJ2-7,TGTGCCAGCAGCCATGGACTAGCGGGCTACGAGCAGTACTTC,CASSHGLAGYEQYF
NA,NA,TRBV29-1,TRBJ2-7,TGCAGCGTTGAATGGCAGCGCGAGCAGTACTTC,CSVEWQREQYF
TRBD1,NA,TRBV28,TRBJ2-5,TGTGCCAGCAGTCCCTCGACAGGGTTAGAGACCCAGTACTTC,CASSPSTGLETQYF
NA,NA,TRBV2,TRBJ2-1,TGTGCCAGCAGTGAACCGCGCGGGTCCGATGAGCAGTTCTTC,CASSEPRGSDEQFF
TRBD2,once,TRBV2,TRBJ2-1,TGTGCCAGCAGGACGGGACTAGAATCTTTTGAGCAGTTCTTC,CASRTGLESFEQFF
NA,NA,TRBV19,TRBJ2-6,TGTGCCAGTACTCTATTCCAAGGCTCTGGGGCCAACGTCCTGACTTTC,CASTLFQGSGANVLTF
NA,NA,TRBV28,TRBJ2-1,TGTGCCAGCAGTTTTGTGGCGGTTAGCTCCTACAATGAGCAGTTCTTC,CASSFVAVSSYNEQFF
NA,NA,TRBV29-1,TRBJ1-4,TGCAGCGCTGGTGGGGGGGCCCACAATGAAAAACTGTTTTTT,CSAGGGAHNEKLFF
NA,NA,TRBV28,TRBJ1-5,TGTGCCAGCATTGTCAGAGTCCCCCCGGGGTCGGATCAGCCCCAGCATTTT,CASIVRVPPGSDQPQHF
NA,NA,TRBV18,TRBJ1-2,TGTGCCAGCTCACAATCGAAGGAAAACTATGGCTACACCTTC,CASSQSKENYGYTF
NA,NA,TRBV5-8,TRBJ2-7,TGTGCCACCGCTATGGTGTGGGAGAGCGAGCAGTACTTC,CATAMVWESEQYF
TRBD2,NA,TRBV2,TRBJ2-1,TGTGCCAGCAGTGAACGGGAGGGCCGTGTTGGCTCCTACAATGAGCAGTTCTTC,CASSEREGRVGSYNEQFF
TRBD2,NA,TRBV6-1,TRBJ2-7,TGTGCCAGCAGTGAAGATGTAGGACTAGCGGGAGGACCGAGCTCCTACGAGCAGTACTTC,CASSEDVGLAGGPSSYEQYF
NA,NA,TRBV6-5,TRBJ1-5,TGTGCCAGCAGTTACGACAGAAGGGAGCCCCAGCATTTT,CASSYDRREPQHF
NA,NA,TRBV30,TRBJ1-1,TGTGCCGGAACTCTAGGATGGTCCACTGAAGCTTTCTTT,CAGTLGWSTEAFF
NA,NA,TRBV19,TRBJ1-1,TGTGCCAGTGGGGGCCGGACTATGAACACTGAAGCTTTCTTT,CASGGRTMNTEAFF
TRBD2,NA,TRBV6-5,TRBJ2-7,TGTGCCAGCAGTTCTGCCGGGACTAGCGGGACCTACGAGCAGTACTTC,CASSSAGTSGTYEQYF